A selection of T cell receptor beta chains follows, all from one sample in a study of blood T cells in healthy people across ages. Each CDR3 protein is one row after TCRdb ran MiXCR on the 5' RACE reads. Counted here are 650,000 to 1,000,000 distinct CDR3 sequences, about 34% occurring once; the ten biggest clones make up about an eighth. Specimen: blood. These receptor sequences come from a man aged 18 to 30 in good health. CDR3s include the opening cysteine and the closing phenylalanine or tryptophan. D genes are given only for firm matches. Clone size is given for some rows only: seen once, a few or many times, or a class if the clone is expanded.

V gene: TRBV25-1
D gene: TRBD1
clone size: few
J gene: TRBJ2-7
CDR3 DNA: TGTGCCAGCAGTTGCAGACAGGGATCCTACGAGCAGTACTTC
CDR3 protein: CASSCRQGSYEQYF

V gene: TRBV7-2
D gene: .
clone size: few
J gene: TRBJ2-1
CDR3 DNA: TGTGCCGGCAGCGCCGGGACCAGGGATGAGCAGTTCTTC
CDR3 protein: CAGSAGTRDEQFF

V gene: TRBV7-9
D gene: TRBD2
clone size: many
J gene: TRBJ2-7
CDR3 DNA: TGTGCCAGCAGCCCGATGGGGGAGGGGACTTCCTACGAGCAGTACTTC
CDR3 protein: CASSPMGEGTSYEQYF

V gene: TRBV4-1
D gene: .
clone size: many
J gene: TRBJ2-1
CDR3 DNA: TGCGCCAGCAGCCAAGATACGGTGGGGGAAGGGTCCTACAATGAGCAGTTCTTC
CDR3 protein: CASSQDTVGEGSYNEQFF

V gene: TRBV29-1
D gene: .
clone size: .
J gene: TRBJ1-2
CDR3 DNA: TGCAGCGAGGGGACGGAATATGGCTACACCTTC
CDR3 protein: CSEGTEYGYTF

V gene: TRBV7-2
D gene: .
clone size: .
J gene: TRBJ2-4
CDR3 DNA: TGTGCCAGCATCTTAGCGAGGGGATTAGCCAAAAACATTCAGTACTTC
CDR3 protein: CASILARGLAKNIQYF

V gene: TRBV6-5
D gene: .
clone size: few
J gene: TRBJ1-1
CDR3 DNA: TGTGCCAGCAGTTACTCGTGGGCAGGGTGGGCTGAAGCTTTCTTT
CDR3 protein: CASSYSWAGWAEAFF

V gene: TRBV15
D gene: .
clone size: few
J gene: TRBJ1-1
CDR3 DNA: TGTGCCACCAGCAGAGATAAGATAATGAACACTGAAGCTTTCTTT
CDR3 protein: CATSRDKIMNTEAFF

V gene: TRBV7-2
D gene: TRBD1
clone size: .
J gene: TRBJ2-1
CDR3 DNA: TGTGCCAGCAGCAGTCCCGGGAACAGGGGGCCGCTCATCAATGAGCAGTTCTTC
CDR3 protein: CASSSPGNRGPLINEQFF

V gene: TRBV7-2
D gene: TRBD1
clone size: .
J gene: TRBJ1-2
CDR3 DNA: TGTGCCAGCACCATCTCAGGGGGCAAGGACTACACCTTC
CDR3 protein: CASTISGGKDYTF

V gene: TRBV5-1
D gene: .
clone size: many
J gene: TRBJ2-1
CDR3 DNA: TGCGCCAGCAGCTTGAGTGTCGAGGCGAACAATGAGCAGTTCTTC
CDR3 protein: CASSLSVEANNEQFF

V gene: TRBV15
D gene: .
clone size: .
J gene: TRBJ2-3
CDR3 DNA: TGTGCCACCAGCAGAGACTCGCCCAGGGATACGCAGTATTTT
CDR3 protein: CATSRDSPRDTQYF

V gene: TRBV21-1
D gene: .
clone size: .
J gene: TRBJ1-1
CDR3 DNA: TGTGCCAGCAGTTGTGGGGAGAACACTGAAGCTTTCTTT
CDR3 protein: CASSCGENTEAFF

V gene: TRBV5-1
D gene: TRBD1
clone size: .
J gene: TRBJ1-1
CDR3 DNA: TGCGCCAGCAGCTCAAAATCCGGGACAGGCCGTGAAGCTTTCTTT
CDR3 protein: CASSSKSGTGREAFF

V gene: TRBV7-8
D gene: TRBD1
clone size: .
J gene: TRBJ1-2
CDR3 DNA: TGTGCCAGCAGCTTAACCGGGACAGCCTTCTATGGCTACACCTTC
CDR3 protein: CASSLTGTAFYGYTF

V gene: TRBV7-9
D gene: .
clone size: .
J gene: TRBJ1-1
CDR3 DNA: TGTGCCAGCAGATCAATCACCCCACGGGGGGCGGGCACTGAAGCTTTCTTT
CDR3 protein: CASRSITPRGAGTEAFF

V gene: TRBV20-1
D gene: .
clone size: .
J gene: TRBJ1-6
CDR3 DNA: TGCCGTGCTAGGGGTACTAGGGGTGAGAATTCACCCCTCCACTTT
CDR3 protein: CRARGTRGENSPLHF

V gene: TRBV20-1
D gene: .
clone size: .
J gene: TRBJ2-7
CDR3 DNA: TGCGGTGCTAGAGCGCTGGCAGGGAGTAGGGACGAGCAGTACTTC
CDR3 protein: CGARALAGSRDEQYF